Shown below are 16 T cell receptor beta chains from a single sample sequenced in a study of T cell repertoires in cytomegalovirus infection. In TCRdb, the reads were re-called with MiXCR into one record per CDR3 protein. The profile covers about 770,000 distinct CDR3 sequences, with about 27% appearing a single time and around 13% taken by the ten largest. Antigens for these TCRs are unknown. The sequences come from cultured CD8+ T cells from PBMCs, collected from culture after CMV antigen stimulation. Receptors were obtained from a human donor in good health (CMV status not recorded). Some clones in this sample may be carry-over from other donors' samples.

The chain employs TRBV12-3 or TRBV12-4 and TRBJ2-3; 7 nucleotides match TRBD2. The CDR3 is made up of 14 amino acids. The V gene end was trimmed by 2 bases and the J gene end by 4 bases; junction bases not matched to a gene: 3. CDR3 amino acids: CASSLPGGADTQYF. CDR3 DNA: TGTGCCAGCAGTTTACCGGGAGGAGCAGATACGCAGTATTTT.

This clonotype was picked up a small number of times. At one of its ends the junction is not consistent with the germline gene, which may arise from a read error. The gene calls are TRBV10-3 and TRBJ2-5; D remains ambiguous. CDR1 ENHRY and CDR2 SYGVKD come from the germline V gene. The CDR3 contains 11 residues. DNA of the CDR3: TGTGCCATTCGAATAAGAGAGGCCCAGTACTTC. Its translation is CAIRIREAQYF.

Of note for this clonotype: Sequence at one end of the junction differs from germline and may be a read error. This chain links TRBV5-3 with TRBJ2-6; 8 bases map to TRBD1. TRBV5-3 is sorted into the ORF group, with uncertain function. There are 16 residues in the CDR3. This chain's CDR3 is CASSFTGGSRANVLTF. CDR3 DNA sequence: TGTGCCAGCAGCTTTACAGGGGGGTCTAGGGCCAACGTCCTGACTTTC.

This chain joins TRBV7-9 and TRBJ1-4, with unresolved D. The CDR3 length is 12 residues. Trimming stripped 5 bases from V and 7 bases from J, with 8 bases between. CDR1 is SEHNR, CDR2 FQNEAQ, per germline (reference sequence). CDR3: CASSASGEKLFF. CDR3 nucleotide sequence: TGTGCCAGCAGCGCCTCAGGTGAAAAACTGTTTTTT.

The rearrangement links TRBV9 to TRBJ2-1; perhaps TRBD2 as D (7 bases). This CDR3 has 14 amino acids. The germline CDR1 and CDR2 sequences are SGDLS and YYNGEE. V dropped 3 bases and J dropped 7 bases, with 14 bases sitting between them. CDR3 amino acids: CASSGGGYINEQFF. CDR3 coding DNA: TGTGCCAGCAGCGGGGGGGGCTACATTAATGAGCAGTTCTTC.

V is TRBV4-3 and J is TRBJ1-1; D is perhaps TRBD1 (5 bases). CDR1 and CDR2 from the germline V gene are LGHNA and YSLEER. V lost 6 bases and J 6 bases, leaving 11 bases between the germline ends. This CDR3 spans 12 amino acids. CDR3 in amino acids: CASSDMGAEAFF. Here the CDR3 DNA reads TGCGCCAGCAGTGATATGGGGGCTGAAGCTTTCTTT.

The chain links TRBV2 to TRBJ1-2, with D possibly being TRBD1 (5 bases). The length of the CDR3 is 16 residues. V was clipped by 9 bases and J by 3 bases, with 23 bases between them. Looked up from germline, CDR1 is SNHLY and CDR2 is FYNNEI. The CDR3 bases are TGTGCCAGATTAGATCAGGGATCGCCATCGGACTATGGCTACACCTTC. It is translated as CARLDQGSPSDYGYTF.

The chain combines TRBV4-1 with TRBJ2-4, with D possibly matching TRBD1 (6 bases). This CDR3 is 15 amino acids long. Germline V lookup: CDR1 MGHRA, CDR2 YSYEKL. V lost 5 bases and J lost 7, with 18 bases in between. The CDR3 sequence is CASSTRTAGGNIQYF. The CDR3 nucleotides are TGCGCCAGCAGCACCCGGACCGCTGGGGGCAACATTCAGTACTTC.

This clonotype was detected a few times. This chain uses TRBV27 with TRBJ2-2; a weak D match, TRBD2 (6 bases). The germline gives CDR1 MNHEY, CDR2 SMNVEV (reference sequence). The CDR3 is 15 amino acids. Trimming took off 6 bases at V and 3 bases at J, with 14 bases between the two ends. The chain's CDR3 is CASRGWSGDTGELFF. As DNA, the CDR3 is TGTGCCAGCAGGGGGTGGTCGGGGGACACCGGGGAGCTGTTTTTT.

In this sample, this clonotype turned up a few times. The chain employs TRBV12-3 or TRBV12-4 and TRBJ2-2, with 9 bases identical to TRBD2. The CDR3 extends over 20 amino acids. V gave up 3 bases and J gave up 1 base; unmatched junction bases: 15. CDR3 sequence reads: CASSFPTTRGGGGNTGELFF. The CDR3 region has the DNA TGTGCCAGCAGTTTCCCCACTACCAGGGGCGGGGGGGGGAACACCGGGGAGCTGTTTTTT.

In this sample, this clonotype turned up a few times. The CDR3 DNA sequence: TGTGCCAGCAGTTTTGTCCTCGACAGGGGGCCATACAATGAGCAGTTCTTC. Protein sequence: CASSFVLDRGPYNEQFF. The chain couples TRBV12-3 or TRBV12-4 to TRBJ2-1, with TRBD1 identical over 10 bases. The CDR3 spans 17 residues. V lost 3 bases, J lost 4 bases, and 9 bases stayed unmatched.

V gene TRBV27 combines with J gene TRBJ1-1; D not certain. CDR3 length: 13 residues. Germline V gene lookup returns CDR1 MNHEY and CDR2 SMNVEV (reference sequence). The ends were cut back, 5 bases at V and 1 base at J, with 8 bases in the middle. CDR3: CASSVHTNTEAFF. CDR3 DNA: TGTGCCAGCAGTGTACATACGAACACTGAAGCTTTCTTT.

The chain joins TRBV11-3 to TRBJ2-1; 8 bases match TRBD2. CDR1 is SGHNT and CDR2 is YENEEA in the germline V gene. The ends lost 5 bases at V and 2 bases at J; junction bases unmatched: 8. The CDR3 spans 16 residues. CDR3 DNA sequence: TGTGCCAGCAGCCCAACCCCGGGGGGGACCTACAATGAGCAGTTCTTC. Translating gives CASSPTPGGTYNEQFF.

This clonotype showed up many times. The J gene is TRBJ2-2, the V gene TRBV7-6; perhaps TRBD2 as D (6 bases). The V and J ends lost 3 bases and 2 bases respectively, with 10 bases between them. Per germline, CDR1 SGHVS and CDR2 FNYEAQ. The CDR3 is 15 residues long. As DNA, the CDR3 is TGTGCCAGCAGCTTGGGACTTACAAACACCGGGGAGCTGTTTTTT. Translated, it gives CASSLGLTNTGELFF.

This clonotype appeared a few times. This chain connects TRBV27 to TRBJ2-1; TRBD1 matches at 11 bases. J gave up 8 bases and V 10 bases, and 7 bases lay outside the gene matches. Germline-derived CDR1 and CDR2 are MNHEY and SMNVEV (reference sequence). CDR3 length: 13 amino acids. CDR3 DNA sequence: TGTGCCACCAAGGGACAGGGGGGCGATGAGCAGTTCTTC. Its translation: CATKGQGGDEQFF.

The chain couples TRBV13 to TRBJ2-3, with 10 bases identical to TRBD2. This CDR3 comprises 21 residues. The V and J ends lost 5 bases and 0 bases, in that order; junction bases with no gene match: 20. Per germline, CDR1 PRHDT and CDR2 FYEKMQ (reference sequence). The CDR3 loop is CASSPPPLAGALAASTDTQYF. For the CDR3, the DNA is TGTGCCAGCAGCCCCCCCCCTCTAGCGGGGGCGCTGGCGGCTAGCACAGATACGCAGTATTTT. Variable domain in full (rest from reference TRBV13 and TRBJ2-3): AAGVIQSPRHLIKEKRETATLKCYPIPRHDTVYWYQQGPGQDPQFLISFYEKMQSDKGSIPDRFSAQQFSDYHSELNMSSLELGDSALYFCASSPPPLAGALAASTDTQYFGPGTRLTVL.